The clone carrying this TCR beta chain was counted between two and nine times. Antigen: not known. V was cut by 0 bases and J by 7 bases, with 11 bases left in between. The germline gives CDR1 MGHRA, CDR2 YSYEKL. CDR3 length: 14 amino acids. This entry is derived from a study of T cells in Graves' hyperthyroidism and ophthalmopathy. Individuals with ophthalmopathy presented a Clinical Activity Score of at least 3, a NOSPECS grade of at least 4 and a duration under 3 months. Clinicians diagnosed patients from clinical symptoms, serum thyroxine and TRAb, thyroid ultrasound and orbital computed tomography. The authors obtained PBMCs from about 9 ml of fresh peripheral blood. RNA transcripts gave rise to amplified TCR beta CDR3 regions. Researchers ran a first-round RT-PCR on the TCR CDR3 using the HTBI primer set. TCRdb ran MiXCR on the multiplex PCR reads and lists one entry per CDR3 protein. The table records 300,000 to 400,000 distinct CDR3 sequences, about 18% of them present only once.

Findings and limits, study-wide: Most expanded thyroid clonotypes above 0.001 also appeared in blood.

Material: blood. The chain combines TRBV4-1 with TRBJ2-3; tentative D call: TRBD2 (5 bases). The sequence derives from a man younger than 35 with Graves' ophthalmopathy. The CDR3 DNA sequence: TGCGCCAGCAGCCAAGATTTAGGGAGATATACGCAGTATTTT. Amino acids: CASSQDLGRYTQYF.